This is a list of T cell receptor beta chains from one sample in a study of T and B cells in COVID-19 patients. Each CDR3 protein gets one entry after TCRdb re-called the multiplex PCR reads with MiXCR. The table lists roughly 11,000 distinct CDR3 sequences, more than 25% of them singletons. Source material: blood. The receptors come from a human donor who had recovered from COVID-19. Both conserved end residues are part of each CDR3. The order of the fields is CDR3 protein, CDR3 DNA, J gene, V gene, clone size, D gene. The D gene is left open where the match is weak. Some rows mark clone size as missing; the rest say once, few, many or name a class of expanded clone.

CDR3: CASSPLTGYEQFF; DNA: TGTGCCAGCAGCCCACTTACAGGGTATGAGCAGTTCTTC; J: TRBJ2-1; V: TRBV11-1; size: medium-sized; D: .
CDR3: CSAQEGGPTGELFF; DNA: TGCAGTGCTCAAGAGGGAGGGCCTACCGGGGAGCTGTTTTTT; J: TRBJ2-2; V: TRBV20-1; size: .; D: TRBD2
CDR3: CASKTGMNQPQHF; DNA: TGTGCCAGTAAGACAGGGATGAATCAGCCCCAGCATTTT; J: TRBJ1-5; V: TRBV19; size: many; D: TRBD1
CDR3: CASSRWRPGNTEAFF; DNA: TGTGCCAGTAGTCGGTGGAGGCCGGGGAATACTGAAGCTTTCTTT; J: TRBJ1-1; V: TRBV19; size: .; D: .
CDR3: CASSQEGRRTGELFF; DNA: TGCGCCAGCAGCCAAGAGGGGCGCAGAACCGGGGAGCTGTTTTTT; J: TRBJ2-2; V: TRBV4-3; size: few; D: .
CDR3: CASRGTSGRGGISYEQYF; DNA: TGTGCCAGCAGGGGGACTAGCGGGAGAGGCGGAATCTCCTACGAGCAGTACTTC; J: TRBJ2-7; V: TRBV6-2/TRBV6-3; size: few; D: TRBD2
CDR3: CASKYRGGYNSPLHF; DNA: TGTGCCAGCAAGTACAGGGGGGGCTATAATTCACCCCTCCACTTT; J: TRBJ1-6; V: TRBV27; size: few; D: TRBD1
CDR3: CASRLNPLDTQYF; DNA: TGTGCCAGCAGGCTCAACCCGCTAGATACGCAGTATTTT; J: TRBJ2-3; V: TRBV7-2; size: few; D: .
CDR3: CASRPWGGGTETQYF; DNA: TGTGCCAGCAGGCCCTGGGGGGGGGGCACAGAAACGCAGTATTTT; J: TRBJ2-3; V: TRBV27; size: .; D: .
CDR3: CASSLLGQGQPQHF; DNA: TGTGCCAGCAGTTTATTGGGACAGGGTCAGCCCCAGCATTTT; J: TRBJ1-5; V: TRBV27; size: .; D: TRBD1
CDR3: CASSAGALVGYTF; DNA: TGTGCCAGCAGTGCAGGGGCGTTGGTGGGCTACACCTTC; J: TRBJ1-2; V: TRBV6-5; size: once; D: .
CDR3: CASRPTGREQFF; DNA: TGTGCCAGCAGACCTACAGGGCGTGAGCAGTTCTTC; J: TRBJ2-1; V: TRBV6-2/TRBV6-3; size: many; D: .
CDR3: CASSPLWPEGHEQYF; DNA: TGTGCCAGCAGCCCCTTATGGCCGGAGGGCCACGAGCAGTACTTC; J: TRBJ2-7; V: TRBV6-5; size: .; D: .